These T cell receptor beta chains were read from a single sample in a study of blood T cell repertoires in COVID-19. Sequencing used immunoSEQ multiplex PCR; TCRdb keeps in-frame clones, though not all of them. The sample has nearly 200,000 clones; 86% are singletons. Sequencing was carried out using peripheral blood. The receptor set was obtained from a woman aged 70-85 years with acute or convalescent COVID-19. CDR3s include the opening cysteine and the closing phenylalanine or tryptophan. D genes are given only for firm matches. Clone size is stated in some rows and not others, as once, few, many or a class when expanded.

J gene | V gene | D gene | clone size | CDR3 protein | CDR3 DNA
TRBJ2-3 | TRBV4-2 | NA | NA | CASSQFLADTQYF | TGTGCCAGCAGCCAATTTCTAGCAGATACGCAGTATTTT
TRBJ1-1 | TRBV18 | TRBD1 | NA | CASSPGTGVNTEAFF | TGTGCCAGCTCACCCGGGACAGGGGTTAACACTGAAGCTTTCTTT
TRBJ1-1 | TRBV29-1 | NA | NA | CSVENIGAGATEAFF | TGCAGCGTTGAAAATATCGGCGCAGGGGCCACTGAAGCTTTCTTT
TRBJ2-7 | TRBV2 | NA | NA | CASSVLRAEVEQYF | TGTGCCAGCAGTGTTCTCCGGGCGGAGGTCGAGCAGTACTTC
TRBJ2-7 | TRBV9 | NA | NA | CASSGSHRGEQYF | TGTGCCAGCAGCGGGTCCCACCGGGGCGAGCAGTACTTC
TRBJ2-3 | TRBV7-8 | TRBD2 | once | CASSFSGGSTDTQYF | TGTGCCAGCAGCTTTAGCGGGGGAAGCACAGATACGCAGTATTTT
TRBJ1-2 | TRBV18 | TRBD1 | NA | CASSPGQGPYGYTF | TGTGCCAGCTCACCGGGACAGGGGCCCTATGGCTACACCTTC
TRBJ1-5 | TRBV28 | TRBD1 | once | CASSRTGPSSQPQHF | TGTGCCAGCAGCAGGACAGGTCCATCATCCCAGCCCCAGCATTTT
TRBJ2-5 | TRBV18 | NA | NA | CASSSRSGEGETQYF | TGTGCCAGCTCATCAAGATCCGGAGAAGGAGAGACCCAGTACTTC
TRBJ1-1 | TRBV5-1 | NA | NA | CASSSGVSYTEAFF | TGCGCCAGCAGTAGTGGTGTCTCGTACACTGAAGCTTTCTTT
TRBJ2-7 | TRBV6-5 | TRBD1 | NA | CASRKGQAPYEQYF | TGTGCCAGCAGGAAGGGACAGGCCCCCTACGAGCAGTACTTC
TRBJ2-1 | TRBV6-5 | NA | NA | CASSSSATYNEQFF | TGTGCCAGCAGTTCGAGCGCTACCTACAATGAGCAGTTCTTC
TRBJ2-1 | TRBV10-2 | TRBD1 | NA | CASRGGQGAASYNEQFF | TGCGCCAGCAGGGGGGGTCAGGGGGCTGCGTCCTACAATGAGCAGTTCTTC